This T cell receptor (beta chain) was profiled in a study of PD-L1 blockade in urothelial cancer. Whole-study context: Each blood sample yielded a median of approximately 140,000 T cells. Findings and caveats of the study: Those with durable benefit had larger increases in tumor-associated blood clones at 3 weeks.

A few counts support this clone. Its antigen is undetermined. The CDR3 covers 16 residues. The germline V gene has CDR1 SNHLY and CDR2 FYNNEI. V gave up 10 bases and J gave up 3 bases; unmatched junction bases: 14. Using immunoSEQ multiplex PCR, the repertoire was profiled, and TCRdb retains in-frame clones only, with some absent. The sample lists just over 50,000 clones; roughly four fifths were seen once. This sample's time point: pretreatment peripheral blood. All patients handed over anywhere from 1 to 8 samples, pretreatment and on-treatment. The sequence was obtained from a man aged 65 to 85 with urothelial cancer. V is TRBV2 and J is TRBJ2-3; 9 nucleotides agree with TRBD2. Sample: PBMCs, taken around atezolizumab (anti-PD-L1) treatment. The CDR3 loop reads CATSREAGGRTDTQYF. CDR3 nucleotide sequence: TGTGCCACCTCCCGGGAGGCGGGGGGGCGAACAGATACGCAGTATTTT.